This entry features one T cell receptor (beta chain) sequence. The antigen remains undetermined. This sample was included in a study of T cell responses to AZD1222 COVID-19 vaccine. The table came from immunoSEQ multiplex PCR; TCRdb's copy has only in-frame clones and leaves some out. This table has around 120,000 clones, 86% appearing once. Germline trimming cut 5 bases from V and 3 bases from J; bases unmatched to any gene: 5. Per germline, CDR1 KGHSH and CDR2 LQKENI. The CDR3 totals 15 residues. Regarding the study as a whole: After two AZD1222 doses, spike-specific TCR breadth and depth rose versus day 0. Clonal diversity was possibly underestimated; the donors were predominantly white British and more often female.

The V gene is TRBV18, the J gene TRBJ2-3; TRBD1 aligns across 10 bases. The specimen was peripheral blood, collected 28 days after the second AZD1222 dose. The sequence derives from an adult who received the AZD1222 COVID-19 vaccine. CDR3 sequence (DNA): TGTGCCAGCTCAACAGCGGGACAGGGGACAGATACGCAGTATTTT. It specifies CASSTAGQGTDTQYF.